The present entry profiles one TCR beta chain with its context. Its target is not known. The data derive from a study of blood T cells in healthy people across ages. Study-level points and caveats: Aged donors had fewer naive CD4+ cells and lower diversity than long-lived donors.

The second PCR ran roughly 7 to 12 cycles with a sample-barcoded 5' primer and J-beta primers. One entry per CDR3 protein results from TCRdb running MiXCR on the 5' RACE reads. This table holds 500,000 to 550,000 distinct CDR3 sequences, approximately 25% found once. V was pared by 0 bases and J by 5 bases, with 4 bases of the junction left unmatched. Germline CDR1 and CDR2: SQVTM and ANQGSEA. This CDR3 has 14 residues. The same data also went into a second study, on T cells of mothers and their children.

The origin of this receptor is a boy aged 5 to 17 in good health. Sequencing was done on a sample of blood. This chain connects TRBV29-1 to TRBJ1-2; 9 bases are a match to TRBD1. The CDR3 DNA sequence: TGCAGCGTTGAAGATAGGGGACAGGGATATGGCTACACCTTC. Encoded protein: CSVEDRGQGYGYTF. The whole variable domain, filled in from reference TRBV29-1 and TRBJ1-2, reads SAVISQKPSRDICQRGTSLTIQCQVDSQVTMMFWYRQQPGQSLTLIATANQGSEATYESGFVIDKFPISRPNLTFSTLTVSNMSPEDSSIYLCSVEDRGQGYGYTFGSGTRLTVV.